This T cell receptor (beta chain) was identified in a study of blood T cell repertoires in COVID-19. Germline V gene sequence: CDR1 MNHEY, CDR2 SVGEGT. V was clipped by 4 bases and J by 5 bases; unmatched bases: 6. This CDR3 is built from 15 residues. The authors' processing: Nucleated cell number was recorded as an estimate derived from reference gene primer amplification. The protocol was immunoSEQ multiplex PCR, while the TCRdb copy is restricted to in-frame clones and leaves out a portion. V, J and clone size were drawn from that table, and D and trimming were deduced from the DNA. The repertoire holds 210,000 or so clones, with 85% to 90% as singletons.

V and J are TRBV6-2 or TRBV6-3 and TRBJ2-7, with 12 bases matching TRBD1. Source material: peripheral blood. The receptor was isolated from a woman aged 45 to 65 with acute or convalescent COVID-19. The CDR3 coding sequence is TGTGCCAGCAGTTCCCCGGGACAGGGGGCTAACGAGCAGTACTTC. Translated, it gives CASSSPGQGANEQYF.